The present entry profiles one TCR beta chain with its context. Its matching antigen is unknown. Germline V gene sequence: CDR1 SGHNT, CDR2 YYREEE (reference sequence). V lost 3 bases and J lost 5; bases outside the gene matches: 14. The CDR3 extends over 16 amino acids. The record originates from a study of cytomegalovirus exposure and HLA in healthy donors. Study-level points and caveats: In a later analysis, the majority of CMV-associated beta chains seemingly showed HLA restriction.

PCR used 60 Vbeta primers and 13 Jbeta primers. Sequenced by immunoSEQ multiplex PCR; TCRdb stores in-frame clones only, minus some. The sample lists over 80,000 clones, 73% occurring once. The chain couples TRBV5-4 to TRBJ2-7, with 7 bases lining up with TRBD2. The TCR was taken from a middle-aged man in good health and CMV-seronegative. The sample comprised PBMCs. Written as DNA, the CDR3 is TGTGCCAGCAGCTCCCCAGCGGGGTCCGCTCCCCACGAGCAGTACTTC. This sequence encodes CASSSPAGSAPHEQYF.